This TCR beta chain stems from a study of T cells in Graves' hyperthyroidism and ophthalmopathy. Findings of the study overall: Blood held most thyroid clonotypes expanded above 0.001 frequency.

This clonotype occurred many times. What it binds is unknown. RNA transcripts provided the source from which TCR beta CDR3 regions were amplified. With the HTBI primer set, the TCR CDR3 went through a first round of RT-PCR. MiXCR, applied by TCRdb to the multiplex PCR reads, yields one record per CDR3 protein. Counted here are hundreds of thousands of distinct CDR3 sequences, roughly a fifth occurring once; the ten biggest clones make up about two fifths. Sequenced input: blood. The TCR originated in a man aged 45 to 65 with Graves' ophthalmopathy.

This CDR3 is CASSIGQGGNEQFF. The DNA for the CDR3 is TGTGCCAGCAGTATCGGACAGGGGGGGAATGAGCAGTTCTTC. The rearrangement uses TRBV3-1 and TRBJ2-1, with 10 bases lining up with TRBD1. V lost 6 bases, J lost 7 bases, and 6 bases stayed unmatched. The CDR3 consists of 14 residues. Germline V gene sequence: CDR1 LGHDT, CDR2 YNNKEL (reference sequence).